A single sample gave rise to the 14 T cell receptor beta chains below, sequenced in a study of blood T cells in healthy people across ages. Primed by a sample-barcoded 5' primer and a J-beta primer mix, a second PCR proceeded for about 7 to 12 cycles. TCRdb reprocessed the 5' RACE reads via MiXCR and lists one record per CDR3 protein. The repertoire includes 1.5 million to 2 million distinct CDR3 sequences, 28% of them detected once, and 7% to 9% sits in the top ten. Sequenced sample: blood. These receptors originate from a woman aged 25 to 45 in good health.

The chain carries TRBV7-2 and TRBJ2-3; 14 bases line up with TRBD2. Germline-derived CDR1 and CDR2 are SGHTA and FQGNSA. This CDR3 contains 18 residues. V trimming: 5 bases; J trimming: 4 bases; junction bases outside the gene matches: 11. The CDR3 DNA reads TGTGCCAGCAGCCCGGGGACTAGCGGGAGTGCTCTGGCAGATACGCAGTATTTT. Its protein product is CASSPGTSGSALADTQYF.

This clonotype came up a few times. The chain carries TRBV7-6 and TRBJ2-3, with D possibly called TRBD1 or TRBD2 (5 bases each). Germline values: CDR1 SGHVS, CDR2 FNYEAQ. Deletions cut 6 bases from V and 0 bases from J, with 25 bases between. This CDR3 is 19 amino acids long. The CDR3 is CASSTSRPVEGHSTDTQYF. The CDR3 DNA sequence: TGTGCCAGCAGTACTAGTAGGCCGGTAGAGGGGCATAGCACAGATACGCAGTATTTT.

This chain uses TRBV10-2 with TRBJ2-2; no definite D call. The CDR3 loop spans 13 amino acids. Trimming took off 8 bases at V and 0 bases at J, with 7 bases between the two ends. Germline V CDR1 and CDR2: WSHSY, SAAADI. CDR3 loop: CASRFSNTGELFF. The CDR3 DNA reads TGCGCCAGCCGGTTTTCGAACACCGGGGAGCTGTTTTTT.

In the case of this clonotype: One junction end disagrees with the germline gene, perhaps due to a read error. The chain couples TRBV28 to TRBJ2-1, with D tentatively TRBD1 (6 bases). The CDR3 runs 14 residues. Germline V gene sequence: CDR1 MDHEN, CDR2 SYDVKM. The CDR3 protein is CAGSPARDNNEQFF. The CDR3 DNA is TGTGCCGGCAGTCCTGCCAGGGACAACAACGAGCAGTTCTTC.

This clonotype showed up just a few times. The chain combines TRBV12-3 or TRBV12-4 with TRBJ2-5, with D perhaps matching TRBD1 (6 bases). The CDR3 covers 14 residues. V dropped 5 bases and J dropped 1 base, with 11 bases sitting between them. The CDR3 DNA is TGTGCCAGCAGTCCTAAGACAGGCCAAGAGACCCAGTACTTC. The encoded protein is CASSPKTGQETQYF.

The chain uses TRBV20-1 and TRBJ2-7; 8 bases align to TRBD1. There are 15 residues in the CDR3. Unmatched junction bases numbered 8, after V lost 3 bases and J lost 1 base. Germline V gene lookup returns CDR1 DFQATT and CDR2 SNEGSKA (reference sequence). CDR3 protein: CSARIHWTGSYEQYF. The CDR3 DNA reads as TGCAGTGCTAGGATTCACTGGACAGGGTCCTACGAGCAGTACTTC.

This clonotype was observed a handful of times. The chain carries TRBV20-1 and TRBJ2-7; D gene unclear. Germline V CDR1 and CDR2: DFQATT, SNEGSKA (reference sequence). V dropped 3 bases and J dropped 1 base, with 10 bases sitting between them. This CDR3 contains 13 residues. CDR3 sequence: CSASSRQSYEQYF. Written as DNA, the CDR3 is TGCAGTGCTAGTAGTAGGCAATCCTACGAGCAGTACTTC.

This clonotype has a handful of counts. The chain employs TRBV20-1 and TRBJ1-2; the D is unclear. The CDR3 consists of 13 residues. CDR1 DFQATT and CDR2 SNEGSKA come from the germline V gene (reference sequence). V dropped 3 bases and J dropped 8 bases, with 16 bases sitting between them. Here the CDR3 reads CSASSRGLLGYTF. The CDR3 bases are TGCAGTGCTAGCTCTCGGGGTCTGTTAGGCTACACCTTC.

This clonotype occurred a few times. The rearrangement joins TRBV30 to TRBJ1-1, with D unresolved. V was clipped by 5 bases and J by 2 bases, with 15 bases between them. The CDR3 is 14 amino acids. The germline gives CDR1 GTSNPN, CDR2 SVGIG (reference sequence). As DNA, the CDR3 is TGTGCCTGGTTCCTGCCCTGGGGTAACACTGAAGCTTTCTTT. Its translation is CAWFLPWGNTEAFF.

Points on this clonotype: Since a much larger clone is just one base distant, this may be a read error. The chain combines TRBV12-3 or TRBV12-4 with TRBJ1-1; D is unclear. The CDR3 has 14 residues. CDR3 DNA: TGTGCCGGCAGTTCACAGATTAGAGACACTGAAGCTTTCTTT. This encodes CAGSSQIRDTEAFF.

The chain has TRBV5-5 and TRBJ2-3; 8 nucleotides align to TRBD1. The V and J ends lost 2 bases and 6 bases, in that order; junction bases with no gene match: 5. CDR3 length: 14 residues. CDR1 SGHKS and CDR2 YYEKEE come from the germline V gene (reference sequence). The CDR3 loop is CASSLQGELDTQYF. The CDR3 region has the DNA TGTGCCAGCAGCTTACAGGGGGAGTTGGATACGCAGTATTTT.

At least ten counts were recorded for this clonotype. The rearrangement links TRBV29-1 to TRBJ2-7, with D perhaps TRBD1 (6 bases). Trimming took off 3 bases at V and 3 bases at J, with 9 bases between the two ends. Germline V gene data show CDR1 as SQVTM and CDR2 as ANQGSEA. The CDR3 loop spans 12 amino acids. The CDR3 protein is CSVEDRIYEQYF. CDR3 DNA: TGCAGCGTTGAGGACAGAATCTACGAGCAGTACTTC.

This clonotype was seen a few times. The chain employs TRBV12-3 or TRBV12-4 and TRBJ1-1; D might be TRBD1 (5 bases). V lost 0 bases and J 3 bases, leaving 17 bases between the germline ends. This CDR3 is built from 17 residues. The CDR3 nucleotides are TGTGCCAGCAGTTTAGCGCAATGGGGAGGGGCCCACACTGAAGCTTTCTTT. Its translation: CASSLAQWGGAHTEAFF.

The chain combines TRBV20-1 with TRBJ2-7; D is uncertain. The CDR3 is 12 amino acids. Germline V gene lookup returns CDR1 DFQATT and CDR2 SNEGSKA (reference sequence). V was pared by 0 bases and J by 8 bases, with 11 bases between. The CDR3 nucleotides read TGCAGTGCTAGAGACCGGATGATTCAGCAGTACTTC. It yields the protein CSARDRMIQQYF.